The following is a T cell receptor beta chain sequence with its context. The antigen is not known. Time point defined: patch test 1, 2 weeks after DPC sensitization. Treatment meaning: therapeutic diphenylcyclopropenone sensitization with weekly scalp DPC. This sample was taken from a study of human T cells and chemical hapten exposure. Study-wide context: Epicutaneous patch tests delivered 0.01% DPC to the upper back, with evaluation at 6 days. Slight volume differences across pooled libraries mainly accounted for varying per-sample TCR yields.

Study results and caveats: With alopecia, donors may have immune responses unlike healthy people's.

The J segment lost 4 bases and the V segment lost 3 bases, leaving 3 bases of the junction unmatched. Germline assignment: CDR1 KGHSY and CDR2 FQNENV. The CDR3 loop spans 14 amino acids. TCRdb redid the calling of the RACE reads with MiXCR, one entry per CDR3 protein. Of some 400,000 distinct CDR3 sequences listed, more than 4.5% were seen once; the top ten hold under 3%. The sequences come from whole blood, collected in connection with sensitization to the hapten diphenylcyclopropenone (DPC). The chain uses TRBV16 and TRBJ1-5; the match to TRBD1 covers 7 bases. This TCR came from a woman between 45 and 65 years old with alopecia areata. Some clones in this sample may be carry-over from other donors' samples. Written as DNA, the CDR3 is TGTGCCAGCAGCCACGGACAGGAGAATCAGCCCCAGCATTTT. It encodes CASSHGQENQPQHF.